This is a list of T cell receptor beta chains from one sample in a study of T cells in Graves' hyperthyroidism and ophthalmopathy. In TCRdb, the multiplex PCR reads were re-called with MiXCR into one record per CDR3 protein. The sample includes hundreds of thousands of distinct CDR3 sequences, 12% to 15% of them seen just once. Sequenced material: blood. These receptors all stem from a woman aged 18-29 years with Graves' hyperthyroidism. Each CDR3 is given with its conserved first and last residue. The D gene is left open where the match is weak. Rows may omit the clone size; those that give it use once, few, many or a size class.

TGTGCCAGCAGCTTTAGGGGGCGAAACAGGGCTTTGGGCTCCTACGAGCAGTACTTC	CASSFRGRNRALGSYEQYF	many	TRBV7-2	TRBD1	TRBJ2-7
TGTGCCAGCAAAGAATCAGGATCCTCTGGAAACACCATATATTTT	CASKESGSSGNTIYF	.	TRBV2	.	TRBJ1-3
TGCAGTGCTAGAAGACAGGGTAGCAATCAGCCCCAGCATTTT	CSARRQGSNQPQHF	.	TRBV20-1	TRBD1	TRBJ1-5
TGCAGTGCTAGAGTGGGGGCGGGGGAGACCCAGTACTTC	CSARVGAGETQYF	few	TRBV20-1	.	TRBJ2-5
TGTGCCAGCAGCCTAGAAGGGGCGGGAGCGAATAATGAGCAGTTCTTC	CASSLEGAGANNEQFF	many	TRBV13	TRBD2	TRBJ2-1
TGTGCCAGCAGCGCCCGACAGGGGGCGAACACTGAAGCTTTCTTT	CASSARQGANTEAFF	.	TRBV9	TRBD1	TRBJ1-1
TGCAGCGTTCTGGACAATGAAAAACTGTTTTTT	CSVLDNEKLFF	few	TRBV29-1	.	TRBJ1-4
TGTGCCACCAGTGATCCGAGACAGATACAAGAGACCCAGTACTTC	CATSDPRQIQETQYF	many	TRBV24-1	.	TRBJ2-5
TGTGCCAGTAGTCCGACTCCGGGACAGGGGATTTTCGAGCAGTACTTC	CASSPTPGQGIFEQYF	.	TRBV19	TRBD1	TRBJ2-7
TGTGCCAGCAGCTTACCGGACAGGGGAGACTACGGCTCCTACAATGAGCAGTTCTTC	CASSLPDRGDYGSYNEQFF	many	TRBV7-9	TRBD1	TRBJ2-1
TGTGCCAGCAGTTCTCACGCGGGAATAACCTACGAGCAGTACTTC	CASSSHAGITYEQYF	many	TRBV27	.	TRBJ2-7
TGTGCCACCAGACAGGGGGGGTTCGACACCGGGGAGCTGTTTTTT	CATRQGGFDTGELFF	.	TRBV24-1	.	TRBJ2-2
TGTGCCAGCAGGCCTGGACGGGCGAACAACACCGGGGAGCTGTTTTTT	CASRPGRANNTGELFF	.	TRBV11-3	.	TRBJ2-2
TGTGCCAGCAGCGAAGGCGGTGATCCTGCCTACAATGAGCAGTTCTTC	CASSEGGDPAYNEQFF	many	TRBV7-2	.	TRBJ2-1
TGTGCCAGCAGTTACCTCGGACAGGAGCGATCACCCCTCCACTTT	CASSYLGQERSPLHF	many	TRBV6-2/TRBV6-3	TRBD1	TRBJ1-6
TGCGCCAGCAGCTTGGTTGGGACGGCCTACAATGAGCAGTTCTTC	CASSLVGTAYNEQFF	few	TRBV5-1	.	TRBJ2-1
TGTGCCATCAGTGGGACAGGGCCCGGGGAGCTGTTTTTT	CAISGTGPGELFF	.	TRBV10-3	TRBD1	TRBJ2-2